This T cell receptor (beta chain) was identified during a study of OX40 agonist ivuxolimab in advanced cancers. As for the study in general: It was ivuxolimab, an agonistic anti-OX40 (CD134) antibody, that patients were treated with. Whole-study results and caveats: The authors also found low normalized T-cell clonal expansion in some nonresponders. Within 6 weeks, CD4+ and CD8+ blood T cells expanded clonally at 0.1 to 3.0 mg/kg.

Regarding this clone: Antigen unknown.

The method was immunoSEQ multiplex PCR; TCRdb's version includes in-frame clones alone and lacks a portion of them. This table holds 75,000 to 90,000 clones, roughly 92% found once. This clonotype was sampled from an adult with an advanced solid tumor such as melanoma, head and neck, liver or kidney cancer. Sequenced material: CD4+ or CD8+ T cells sorted from blood, taken in a trial of the OX40 agonist ivuxolimab.

CDR3: CASSLTETHQPQHF. The CDR3 DNA reads TGTGCCAGCTCACTGACAGAAACTCATCAGCCCCAGCATTTT. The chain links TRBV18 to TRBJ1-5, with D maybe TRBD1 (5 bases). Germline V gene lookup returns CDR1 KGHSH and CDR2 LQKENI. V gave up 4 bases and J gave up 5 bases, with 12 bases separating them. This CDR3 comprises 14 residues.